The T cell receptor beta chain described here comes from a study of T-cell memory formation after mild COVID-19. This CDR3 comprises 15 residues. The V gene lost 4 bases and the J gene lost 4 bases, with 14 bases spanning the gap. From the 5' RACE reads, TCRdb called clonotypes with MiXCR, one entry per CDR3 protein. The table records about half a million distinct CDR3 sequences, 18% of them present only once. The sample consisted of PBMCs or a T cell subset sorted from them (not recorded which). This clonotype was sampled from an adult woman who had mild COVID-19 (a few samples of this study predate the infection). Cell type and time point are not known. The genes are TRBV12-3 or TRBV12-4 and TRBJ2-1; D not certain. The CDR3 coding sequence is TGTGCCAGCAGTTCTGCGGAGTTCGGGTACAATGAGCAGTTCTTC. Translated: CASSSAEFGYNEQFF.